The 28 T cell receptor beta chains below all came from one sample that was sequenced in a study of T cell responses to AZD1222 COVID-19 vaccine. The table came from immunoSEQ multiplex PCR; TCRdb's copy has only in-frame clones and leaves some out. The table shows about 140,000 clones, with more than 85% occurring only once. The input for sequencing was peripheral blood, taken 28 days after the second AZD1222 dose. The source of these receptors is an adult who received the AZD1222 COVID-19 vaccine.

The CDR3 DNA reads as TGTGCCATCAGTGATCCCCAAGGGGTGAACACTGAAGCTTTCTTT. Residues: CAISDPQGVNTEAFF. This rearrangement joins TRBV10-3 to TRBJ1-1; D is possibly TRBD1 (5 bases). Germline CDR1 and CDR2: ENHRY and SYGVKD. With 3 bases removed from V and 0 bases from J, the gap between germline ends came to 11 bases. This CDR3 contains 15 residues.

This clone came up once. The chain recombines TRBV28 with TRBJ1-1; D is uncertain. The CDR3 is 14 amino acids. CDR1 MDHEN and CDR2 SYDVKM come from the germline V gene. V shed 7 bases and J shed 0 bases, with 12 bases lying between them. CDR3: CASKGRDMNTEAFF. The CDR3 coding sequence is TGTGCCAGCAAGGGTAGAGATATGAACACTGAAGCTTTCTTT.

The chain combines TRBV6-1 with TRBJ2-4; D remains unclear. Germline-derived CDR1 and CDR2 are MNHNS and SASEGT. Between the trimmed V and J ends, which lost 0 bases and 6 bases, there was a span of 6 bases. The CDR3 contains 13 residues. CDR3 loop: CASSEAEVNIQYF. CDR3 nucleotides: TGTGCCAGCAGTGAAGCCGAGGTAAACATTCAGTACTTC.

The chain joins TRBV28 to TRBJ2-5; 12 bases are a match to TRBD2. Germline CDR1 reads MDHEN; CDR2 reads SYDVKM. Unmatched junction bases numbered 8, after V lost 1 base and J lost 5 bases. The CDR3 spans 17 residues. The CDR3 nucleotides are TGTGCCAGCAGTTTATTCCGACTAGCGGGAGTTGCGGAGACCCAGTACTTC. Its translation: CASSLFRLAGVAETQYF.

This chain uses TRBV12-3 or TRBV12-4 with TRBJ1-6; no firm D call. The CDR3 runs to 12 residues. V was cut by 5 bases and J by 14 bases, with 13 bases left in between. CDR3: CASSVPRSALHF. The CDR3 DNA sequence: TGTGCCAGCAGTGTCCCCCGGTCGGCCCTCCACTTT.

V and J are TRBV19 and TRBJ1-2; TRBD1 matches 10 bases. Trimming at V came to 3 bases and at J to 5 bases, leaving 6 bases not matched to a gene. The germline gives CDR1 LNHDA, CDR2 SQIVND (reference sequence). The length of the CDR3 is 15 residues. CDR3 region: CASSIGTGVRYGYTF. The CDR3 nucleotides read TGTGCCAGTAGTATTGGGACAGGGGTGAGGTATGGCTACACCTTC.

The CDR3 region has the DNA TGTGCCAGCAGTGTGGGTGGGACTAGCACAGATACGCAGTATTTT. Translation gives CASSVGGTSTDTQYF. The J gene is TRBJ2-3, the V gene TRBV2, with D maybe TRBD2 (6 bases). V was shortened by 4 bases and J by 0 bases, with 11 bases between the two germline ends. CDR3 length: 15 amino acids. CDR1 is SNHLY and CDR2 is FYNNEI in the germline V gene.

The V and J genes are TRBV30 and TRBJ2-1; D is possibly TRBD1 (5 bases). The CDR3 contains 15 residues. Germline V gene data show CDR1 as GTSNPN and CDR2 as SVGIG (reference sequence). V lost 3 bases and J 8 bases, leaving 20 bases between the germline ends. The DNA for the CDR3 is TGTGCCTGGAGGCCGGAGAGGCCAGGGATCTATGAGCAGTTCTTC. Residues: CAWRPERPGIYEQFF.

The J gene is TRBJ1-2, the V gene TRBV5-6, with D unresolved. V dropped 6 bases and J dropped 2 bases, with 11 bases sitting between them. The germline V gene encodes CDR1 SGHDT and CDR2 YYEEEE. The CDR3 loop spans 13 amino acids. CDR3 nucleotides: TGTGCCAGCACGGAGGACCCCAACTATGGCTACACCTTC. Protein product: CASTEDPNYGYTF.

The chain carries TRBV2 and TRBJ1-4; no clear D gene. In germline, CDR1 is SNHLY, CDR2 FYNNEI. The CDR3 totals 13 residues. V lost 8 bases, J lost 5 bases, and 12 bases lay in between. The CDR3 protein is CASAGGPNEKLFF. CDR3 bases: TGTGCCAGCGCGGGAGGGCCGAATGAAAAACTGTTTTTT.

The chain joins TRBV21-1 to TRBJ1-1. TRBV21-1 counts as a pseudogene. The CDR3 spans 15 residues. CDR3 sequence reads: CASSKAGLCGTEAFF. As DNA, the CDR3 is TGTGCCAGCAGCAAGGCGGGACTATGTGGCACTGAAGCTTTCTTT.

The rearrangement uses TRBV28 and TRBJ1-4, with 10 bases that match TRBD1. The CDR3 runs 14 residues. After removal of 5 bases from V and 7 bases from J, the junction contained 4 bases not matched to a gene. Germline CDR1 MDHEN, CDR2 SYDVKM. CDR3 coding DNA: TGTGCCAGCAGTCCCGGGACAGGGGTTGAAAAACTGTTTTTT. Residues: CASSPGTGVEKLFF.

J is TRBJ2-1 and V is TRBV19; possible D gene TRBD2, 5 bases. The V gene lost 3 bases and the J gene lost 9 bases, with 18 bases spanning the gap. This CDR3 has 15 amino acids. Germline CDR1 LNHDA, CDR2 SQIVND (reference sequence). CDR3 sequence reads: CASSMVVAWDSEQFF. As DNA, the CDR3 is TGTGCCAGTAGTATGGTGGTAGCGTGGGATAGTGAGCAGTTCTTC.

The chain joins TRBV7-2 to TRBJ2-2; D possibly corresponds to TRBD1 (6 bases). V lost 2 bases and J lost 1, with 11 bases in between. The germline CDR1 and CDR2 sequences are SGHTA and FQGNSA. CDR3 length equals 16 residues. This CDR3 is CASSLLGTQNTGELFF. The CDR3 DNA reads TGTGCCAGCAGCTTACTGGGGACACAGAACACCGGGGAGCTGTTTTTT. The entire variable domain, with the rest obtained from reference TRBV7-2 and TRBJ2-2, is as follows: GAGVSQSPSNKVTEKGKDVELRCDPISGHTALYWYRQSLGQGLEFLIYFQGNSAPDKSGLPSDRFSAERTGGSVSTLTIQRTQQEDSAVYLCASSLLGTQNTGELFFGEGSRLTVL.

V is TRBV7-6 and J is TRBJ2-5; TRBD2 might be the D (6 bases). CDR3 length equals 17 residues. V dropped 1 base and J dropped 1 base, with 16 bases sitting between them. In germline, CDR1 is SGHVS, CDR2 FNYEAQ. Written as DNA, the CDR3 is TGTGCCAGCAGCTTAGTTTTAGCGGACGCTCCCCAAGAGACCCAGTACTTC. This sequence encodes CASSLVLADAPQETQYF.

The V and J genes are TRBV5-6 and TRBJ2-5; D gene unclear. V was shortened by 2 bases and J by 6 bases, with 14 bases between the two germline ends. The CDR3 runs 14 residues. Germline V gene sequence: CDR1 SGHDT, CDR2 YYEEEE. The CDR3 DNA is TGTGCCAGCAGCTTAACATCGGCGGTAAAGACCCAGTACTTC. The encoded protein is CASSLTSAVKTQYF.

CDR3 DNA: TGTGCCAGCAGCCAAGAGGGGACTAGCGGGAGATCGGGGGGCGAGCAGTACTTC. Translated, it gives CASSQEGTSGRSGGEQYF. The rearrangement joins TRBV3-1 (or the pseudogene TRBV3-2) to TRBJ2-7, with 14 nucleotides matching TRBD2. There are 18 residues in the CDR3. With V trimmed by 0 bases and J by 6 bases, 10 bases remained unmatched. The germline gives CDR1 LGHDT, CDR2 YNNKEL (reference sequence).

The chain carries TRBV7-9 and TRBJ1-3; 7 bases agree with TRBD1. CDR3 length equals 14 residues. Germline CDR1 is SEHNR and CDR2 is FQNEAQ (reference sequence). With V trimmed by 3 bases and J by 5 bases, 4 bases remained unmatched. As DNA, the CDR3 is TGTGCCAGCAGCTTGGAGGACAGGAGAAACACCATATATTTT. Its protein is CASSLEDRRNTIYF.

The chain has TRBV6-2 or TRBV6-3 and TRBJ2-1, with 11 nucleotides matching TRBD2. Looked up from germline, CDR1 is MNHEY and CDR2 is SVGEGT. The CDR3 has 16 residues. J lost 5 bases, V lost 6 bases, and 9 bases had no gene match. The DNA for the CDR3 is TGTGCCAGCAGCCCTACTAGCGGGAGAAACAACAATGAGCAGTTCTTC. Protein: CASSPTSGRNNNEQFF.

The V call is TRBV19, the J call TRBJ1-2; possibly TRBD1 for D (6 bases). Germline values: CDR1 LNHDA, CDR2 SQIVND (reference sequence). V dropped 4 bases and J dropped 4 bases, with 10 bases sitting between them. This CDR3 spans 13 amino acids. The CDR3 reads CASSTDRSYGYTF. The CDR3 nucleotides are TGTGCCAGTAGTACCGACAGGAGCTATGGCTACACCTTC.

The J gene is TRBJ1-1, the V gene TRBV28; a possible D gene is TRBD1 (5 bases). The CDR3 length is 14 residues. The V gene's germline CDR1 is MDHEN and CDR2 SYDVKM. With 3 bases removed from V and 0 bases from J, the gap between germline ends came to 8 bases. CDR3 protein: CASSLTDLNTEAFF. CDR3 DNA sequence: TGTGCCAGCAGTTTGACAGATCTGAACACTGAAGCTTTCTTT.

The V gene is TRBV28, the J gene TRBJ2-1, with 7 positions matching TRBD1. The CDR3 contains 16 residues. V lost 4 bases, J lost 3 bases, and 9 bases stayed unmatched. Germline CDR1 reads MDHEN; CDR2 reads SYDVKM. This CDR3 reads CASSSPAGGRYNEQFF. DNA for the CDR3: TGTGCCAGCAGTTCCCCCGCAGGGGGACGCTACAATGAGCAGTTCTTC. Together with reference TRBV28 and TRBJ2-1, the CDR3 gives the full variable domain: DVKVTQSSRYLVKRTGEKVFLECVQDMDHENMFWYRQDPGLGLRLIYFSYDVKMKEKGDIPEGYSVSREKKERFSLILESASTNQTSMYLCASSSPAGGRYNEQFFGPGTRLTVL.

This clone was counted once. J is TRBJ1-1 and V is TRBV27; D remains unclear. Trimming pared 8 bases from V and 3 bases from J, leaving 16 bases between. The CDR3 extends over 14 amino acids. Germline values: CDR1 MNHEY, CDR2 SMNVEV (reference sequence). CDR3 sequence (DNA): TGTGCCAGCTTCGGGGAGGGCCCTGACACTGAAGCTTTCTTT. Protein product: CASFGEGPDTEAFF.

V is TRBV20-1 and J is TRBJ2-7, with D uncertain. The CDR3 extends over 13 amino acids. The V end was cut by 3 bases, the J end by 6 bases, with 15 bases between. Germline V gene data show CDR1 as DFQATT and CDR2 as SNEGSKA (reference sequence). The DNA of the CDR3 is TGCAGTGCTAGTATGGGATCGGCGCCCGAGCAGTACTTC. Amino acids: CSASMGSAPEQYF.

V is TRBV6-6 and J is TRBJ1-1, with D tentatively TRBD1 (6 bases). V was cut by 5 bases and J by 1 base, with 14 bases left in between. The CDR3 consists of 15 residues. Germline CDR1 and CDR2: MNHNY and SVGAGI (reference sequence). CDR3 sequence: CASSRSGTSNTEAFF. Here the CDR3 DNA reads TGTGCCAGCAGTAGATCCGGGACATCGAACACTGAAGCTTTCTTT.

Here the CDR3 reads CASSKGLAGASYNEQFF. The CDR3 nucleotides read TGTGCCAGTAGTAAAGGACTAGCGGGAGCCTCTTACAATGAGCAGTTCTTC. The J gene is TRBJ2-1, the V gene TRBV19; 13 positions agree with TRBD2. Per germline, CDR1 LNHDA and CDR2 SQIVND (reference sequence). The CDR3 runs 17 residues. The V gene end was trimmed by 4 bases and the J gene end by 4 bases; junction bases not matched to a gene: 7.

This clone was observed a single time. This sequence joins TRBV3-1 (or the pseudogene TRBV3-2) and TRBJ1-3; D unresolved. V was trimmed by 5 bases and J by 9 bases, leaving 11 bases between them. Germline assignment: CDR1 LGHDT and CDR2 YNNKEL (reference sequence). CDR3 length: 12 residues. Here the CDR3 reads CASSAQVGTIYF. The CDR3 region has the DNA TGTGCCAGCAGCGCTCAAGTGGGCACCATATATTTT.

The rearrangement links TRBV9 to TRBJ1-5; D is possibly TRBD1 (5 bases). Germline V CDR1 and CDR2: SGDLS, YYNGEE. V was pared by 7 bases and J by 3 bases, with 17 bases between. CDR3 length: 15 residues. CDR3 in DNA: TGTGCCAGCGGGGTTGGGGGTGAGTCCAATCAGCCCCAGCATTTT. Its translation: CASGVGGESNQPQHF.